One sample yielded the 8 T cell receptor beta chains listed below, sequenced in a study of T cell responses to AZD1222 COVID-19 vaccine. Profiled with immunoSEQ multiplex PCR; TCRdb holds only in-frame clones, not every one. The sample yields approximately 140,000 clones, around 92% seen once. Specimen: peripheral blood, collected 28 days after the second AZD1222 dose. The receptors originated from an adult who received the AZD1222 COVID-19 vaccine.

The chain has TRBV13 and TRBJ2-5, with 9 bases matching TRBD1. V shed 5 bases, J shed 3 bases, and the junction held 13 bases outside the gene matches. Looked up from germline, CDR1 is PRHDT and CDR2 is FYEKMQ (reference sequence). The CDR3 is 17 amino acids. In DNA, the CDR3 is TGTGCCAGCAGCAAGGCGTGGGAGACAGGGGGAAAAGAGACCCAGTACTTC. This sequence encodes CASSKAWETGGKETQYF.

Concerning this clone itself: Other DNA sequences within the sample encode an identical CDR3. The V gene is TRBV7-3, the J gene TRBJ1-1; D may be TRBD1 (5 bases). V was cut by 3 bases and J by 2 bases, with 7 bases left in between. The germline V gene has CDR1 SGHTA and CDR2 FQGTGA. This CDR3 has 13 residues. This CDR3 reads CASSFQGNTEAFF. For the CDR3, the DNA is TGTGCCAGCAGCTTTCAGGGAAACACTGAAGCTTTCTTT.

This clone has only a few counts. The V and J genes are TRBV11-2 and TRBJ1-2, with D uncertain. CDR1 is SGHAT, CDR2 FQNNGV, per germline. V was clipped by 1 base and J by 4 bases, with 7 bases between them. CDR3 length: 13 amino acids. The chain's CDR3 is CASSLAGSYGYTF. As DNA, the CDR3 is TGTGCCAGCAGCTTAGCGGGGTCCTATGGCTACACCTTC.

The chain recombines TRBV2 with TRBJ1-5; no clear D gene. V was shortened by 8 bases and J by 4 bases, with 15 bases between the two germline ends. The germline CDR1 and CDR2 sequences are SNHLY and FYNNEI. The length of the CDR3 is 14 residues. CDR3 loop: CASSPSQVNQPQHF. In DNA, the CDR3 is TGTGCCAGCTCCCCCAGCCAGGTTAATCAGCCCCAGCATTTT.

This chain joins TRBV29-1 and TRBJ1-5, with D possibly TRBD1 on 5 matching bases. Germline CDR1 is SQVTM and CDR2 is ANQGSEA. CDR3 length: 12 amino acids. V was cut by 4 bases and J by 3 bases, with 7 bases left in between. The CDR3 DNA reads TGCAGCGTTGGGGGCCACAATCAGCCCCAGCATTTT. Its translation: CSVGGHNQPQHF.

The rearrangement joins TRBV12-3 or TRBV12-4 to TRBJ2-5, with D unclear. Trimming took 6 bases from V and 0 from J, leaving 8 bases between them. The CDR3 spans 13 residues. CDR3 residues: CASSLPNQETQYF. The DNA for the CDR3 is TGTGCCAGCAGCTTACCCAACCAAGAGACCCAGTACTTC.

V usage is TRBV19 and J usage is TRBJ1-2, with a weak D call TRBD1 (6 bases). This CDR3 is 15 amino acids long. From germline, CDR1 is LNHDA and CDR2 SQIVND (reference sequence). Deletions cut 10 bases from V and 4 bases from J, with 22 bases between. CDR3 DNA sequence: TGTGCCACCCGGACAGCTTTCCATTCTCCCTATGGCTACACCTTC. It encodes CATRTAFHSPYGYTF.

J is TRBJ2-7 and V is TRBV6-2 or TRBV6-3; 7 bases agree with TRBD2. Germline-derived CDR1 and CDR2 are MNHEY and SVGEGT. Losses at the gene ends were 5 bases for V and 6 bases for J; bases not matched to a gene: 10. The CDR3 is made up of 14 amino acids. In nucleotides, the CDR3 is TGTGCCAGCAGTCCCTCGGGGGAGGGTACCGAGCAGTACGTC. This sequence encodes CASSPSGEGTEQYV.